This T cell receptor (beta chain) was retrieved from a study of blood T cells in healthy people across ages. Overall study results and limits: Naive T cell percentage strongly correlated with TCR beta diversity.

CDR1 is DFQATT, CDR2 SNEGSKA, per germline (reference sequence). The CDR3 runs 14 residues. The ends lost 3 bases at V and 0 bases at J; junction bases unmatched: 5. A second PCR, run for about 7 to 12 cycles, used a sample-barcoded 5' primer plus a J-beta primer mix. Tagging of each cDNA molecule was performed by a template-switch adaptor with 12 random nucleotides. MiXCR, applied by TCRdb to the 5' RACE reads, yields one record per CDR3 protein. The table records 550,000 to 600,000 distinct CDR3 sequences, roughly 29% of them present only once. In the case of this clonotype: What it binds is not known.

The chain carries TRBV20-1 and TRBJ2-7; TRBD2 aligns across 7 bases. Material: blood. This TCR came from a woman in her seventies in good health. CDR3 coding DNA: TGCAGTGCTAGCCTAGCGGCAAGCTCCTACGAGCAGTACTTC. This sequence encodes CSASLAASSYEQYF.